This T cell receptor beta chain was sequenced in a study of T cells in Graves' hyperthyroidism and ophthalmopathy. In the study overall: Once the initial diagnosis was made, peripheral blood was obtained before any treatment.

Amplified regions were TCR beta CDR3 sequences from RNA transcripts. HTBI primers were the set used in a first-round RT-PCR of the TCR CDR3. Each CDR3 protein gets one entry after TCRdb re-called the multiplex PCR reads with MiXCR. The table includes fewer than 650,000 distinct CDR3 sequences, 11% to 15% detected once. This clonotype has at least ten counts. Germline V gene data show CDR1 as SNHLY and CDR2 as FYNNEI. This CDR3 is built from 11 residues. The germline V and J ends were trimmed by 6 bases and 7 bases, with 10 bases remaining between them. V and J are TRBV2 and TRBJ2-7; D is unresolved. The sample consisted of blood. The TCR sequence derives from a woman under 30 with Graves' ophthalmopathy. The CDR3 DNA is TGTGCCAGCAGGCAGTTGGGGGAGCAGTACTTC. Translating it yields CASRQLGEQYF.